This is a list of T cell receptor beta chains from one sample in a study of cytotoxic CD8 clonotypes in ibrutinib-treated CLL. Using immunoSEQ multiplex PCR, the repertoire was profiled, and TCRdb retains in-frame clones only, with some absent. The table shows approximately 90,000 clones, with 70% to 80% occurring only once. The source material was PBMCs, sampled after 24 months of ibrutinib treatment. The receptors come from a human donor with chronic lymphocytic leukemia. The CDR3 runs from the conserved cysteine through the conserved F or W. A D gene is named only where the DNA matches it firmly. Not every row has a clone size; where given, it reads once, few, many or a size class.

j_gene	d_gene	abundance	v_gene	CDR3nt	CDR3aa
TRBJ2-5	.	many	TRBV11-2	TGTGCCAGCAGCCGCGACGATGGACAAGAGACCCAGTACTTC	CASSRDDGQETQYF
TRBJ1-2	.	few	TRBV29-1	TGCAGCGTAGAATGGCAGGGAAACTATGGCTACACCTTC	CSVEWQGNYGYTF
TRBJ2-2	.	.	TRBV2	TGTGCCAGCAGTGAGGGACATACCGGGGAGCTGTTTTTT	CASSEGHTGELFF
TRBJ1-2	.	.	TRBV6-6	TGTGCCAGCAGTGCAACTACGGGTGGCTACACCTTC	CASSATTGGYTF
TRBJ2-1	TRBD2	few	TRBV27	TGTGCCAGCAAATTGACTAGCGGCCTAAGGGAGTTCTTC	CASKLTSGLREFF
TRBJ1-1	.	.	TRBV7-9	TGTGCCAGCAGTGGCGGGCTTTCGAACACTGAAGCTTTCTTT	CASSGGLSNTEAFF
TRBJ2-7	TRBD1	.	TRBV19	TGTGCCAGTAGTGTCTCCGGGACAGCCAACTACGAGCAGTACTTC	CASSVSGTANYEQYF
TRBJ1-1	.	.	TRBV30	TGTGCCTGGAGTTTCATTAACTCGGGACGGCTGAACACTGAAGCTTTCTTT	CAWSFINSGRLNTEAFF
TRBJ1-2	TRBD1	once	TRBV5-1	TGCGCCAGCAGCTTTGGGACAGGGCCGGGTGGCTACACCTTC	CASSFGTGPGGYTF
TRBJ2-7	.	once	TRBV6-1	TGTGCCAGCACCCTCGGACAGAGCTACGAGCAGTACTTC	CASTLGQSYEQYF
TRBJ1-5	TRBD1	.	TRBV4-1	TGCGCCAGCAGCCCCCTAATGATCACAGGGGGCAATCAGCCCCAGCATTTT	CASSPLMITGGNQPQHF
TRBJ2-6	TRBD2	.	TRBV19	TGTGCCAGTAGTTCCGGGGGAGGGTCTGGGGCCAACGTCCTGACTTTC	CASSSGGGSGANVLTF
TRBJ1-2	.	.	TRBV19	TGTGCCAGTAGTAGGCGGCAGAGCTATGGCTACACCTTC	CASSRRQSYGYTF
TRBJ1-5	TRBD1	few	TRBV28	TGTGCCAGCAGTTTATACCTCGGACAGGGAGGGAATCAGCCCCAGCATTTT	CASSLYLGQGGNQPQHF
TRBJ1-4	.	.	TRBV19	TGTGCCAGTAGTATAAGGGGACGAGCTAATGAAAAACTGTTTTTT	CASSIRGRANEKLFF
TRBJ2-7	TRBD2	.	TRBV9	TGTGCCAGCAGCGAGGGACTAGCGGGACCTTACGAGCAGTACTTC	CASSEGLAGPYEQYF
TRBJ1-3	.	.	TRBV5-1	TGCGCCAGCAGCTTGGGGACCCTTAGCACCATATATTTT	CASSLGTLSTIYF
TRBJ2-4	TRBD1	.	TRBV11-2	TGTGCCAGCAGCCCTTATCGACAGGGGAGTTGGGCAAACATTCAGTACTTC	CASSPYRQGSWANIQYF
TRBJ1-4	TRBD1	.	TRBV9	TGTGCCAGCAGCCCGACAGGGGTTAATGAAAAACTGTTTTTT	CASSPTGVNEKLFF
TRBJ1-2	TRBD1	once	TRBV5-1	TGCGCCAGCAGACCGACAGGGGATCATGGCTACACCTTC	CASRPTGDHGYTF
TRBJ2-5	.	.	TRBV6-1	TGTGCCAGCAGTGATGGACGGTCTCAAGAGACCCAGTACTTC	CASSDGRSQETQYF
TRBJ2-7	TRBD2	.	TRBV5-1	TGCGCCAGCAGCTTGTGGTGGCTAGCGGAGAGCTCCTACGAGCAGTACTTC	CASSLWWLAESSYEQYF
TRBJ2-3	TRBD1	.	TRBV28	TGTGCCAGCAGTTCCCGATCTGGGAGACAGGGGGGCCATCTGGATACGCAGTATTTT	CASSSRSGRQGGHLDTQYF
TRBJ2-7	TRBD2	.	TRBV29-1	TGCAGCGGCAAGCGGGAGGGCTACGAGCAGTACTTC	CSGKREGYEQYF
TRBJ2-5	.	.	TRBV28	TGTGCCAGCAGATCGACAGTCAAGTTGGGGGAGACCCAGTACTTC	CASRSTVKLGETQYF
TRBJ1-4	.	.	TRBV7-9	TGTGCCAGCAGCTTGGTCGTCTTGGGTAATGAAAAACTGTTTTTT	CASSLVVLGNEKLFF
TRBJ2-7	.	few	TRBV27	TGTGCCAGCAGTAACGGTGGGCCGGCCTACGAGCAGTACTTC	CASSNGGPAYEQYF
TRBJ2-7	TRBD1	.	TRBV27	TGTGCCAGCAACCCGGGACAGGGGCATGGCGAGCAGTACTTC	CASNPGQGHGEQYF
TRBJ2-2	.	.	TRBV30	TGTGCCTGGAGTGTACGCAGGGGGGCGAACACCGGGGAGCTGTTTTTT	CAWSVRRGANTGELFF
TRBJ2-7	TRBD1	.	TRBV7-2	TGTGCCAGCAGCTTGGGGACAGGGAAAGCCTACGAGCAGTACTTC	CASSLGTGKAYEQYF
TRBJ2-1	TRBD1	.	TRBV5-4	TGTGCCAGCAGCTTAAACAGGGGAGACAATGAGCAGTTCTTC	CASSLNRGDNEQFF
TRBJ2-3	.	.	TRBV4-1	TGCGCCAGCAGCCAATCAACGGGAGTGGGCACAGATACGCAGTATTTT	CASSQSTGVGTDTQYF
TRBJ2-7	TRBD2	.	TRBV10-1	TGCGCCAGCAGTGACGCGGGACTAGCGGCATACGAGCAGTACTTC	CASSDAGLAAYEQYF
TRBJ1-2	TRBD1	once	TRBV27	TGTGCCAGCAGTGACAGGGAAACCTATGGCTACACCTTC	CASSDRETYGYTF
TRBJ2-3	TRBD2	.	TRBV4-1	TGCGCCAGCAGCCTAGCGGGAGCCGTCACAGATACGCAGTATTTT	CASSLAGAVTDTQYF
TRBJ1-3	.	.	TRBV6-5	TGTGCCAGCAGCTCGGGGTACACTGGAAACACCATATATTTT	CASSSGYTGNTIYF
TRBJ2-3	TRBD1	few	TRBV14	TGTGCCAGCAGCCAAGATGCAGGGGGCTACACAGATACGCAGTATTTT	CASSQDAGGYTDTQYF
TRBJ2-5	TRBD1	.	TRBV19	TGTGCCAGTAAGACGACAGGGGGCGTTACAGAGACCCAGTACTTC	CASKTTGGVTETQYF
TRBJ2-7	TRBD2	few	TRBV27	TGTGCCAGCAGTTTGACTAGCGGGAGGTACGAGCAGTACTTC	CASSLTSGRYEQYF
TRBJ2-1	.	.	TRBV5-5	TGTGCCAGCAGCTTTTGGGGGGCGGACCCTAGAGAGCAGTTCTTC	CASSFWGADPREQFF
TRBJ2-1	TRBD2	.	TRBV5-1	TGCGCCAGCAGCTTCGTCGGAGCGGGGGCTCCCTCCTACAATGAGCAGTTCTTC	CASSFVGAGAPSYNEQFF
TRBJ1-3	.	few	TRBV5-6	TGTGCCAGCAGCTTGAATCTGGGAAACACCATATATTTT	CASSLNLGNTIYF
TRBJ1-1	.	hyperexpanded	TRBV2	TGTGCCAGCAGTGGCGGGCTTTCGAACACTGAAGCTTTCTTT	CASSGGLSNTEAFF
TRBJ2-3	TRBD2	.	TRBV5-1	TGCGCCAGCAGCTTGGCCGATTCACTAGCGGCAGATACGCAGTATTTT	CASSLADSLAADTQYF
TRBJ2-2	.	.	TRBV5-4	TGTGCCAGCAGCTTAGACGGCGTAAACACCGGGGAGCTGTTTTTT	CASSLDGVNTGELFF
TRBJ1-5	.	few	TRBV2	TGTGCCAGCTCCGCTAGGGGACCCCAGCATTTT	CASSARGPQHF
TRBJ2-5	TRBD1	once	TRBV19	TGTGCCAGTAGTGCCTGGGACAGGGGGCAGGAGACCCAGTACTTC	CASSAWDRGQETQYF
TRBJ1-2	.	.	TRBV29-1	TGCAGCGTTGAAGACAGAGGGGGTGGCTACACCTTC	CSVEDRGGGYTF
TRBJ2-5	TRBD2	.	TRBV7-3	TGTGCCAGCAGCTTAATATTCAGGGGTGAGCGGGAGGACGATGAGACCCAGTACTTC	CASSLIFRGEREDDETQYF
TRBJ1-5	TRBD1	.	TRBV18	TGTGCCAGCTCACCCGCGCCTAAAACAGGGGGGCAGCCCCAGCATTTT	CASSPAPKTGGQPQHF
TRBJ2-3	.	.	TRBV28	TGTGCCAGCAGTTTACAGGCAGTGGGTTCAGATACGCAGTATTTT	CASSLQAVGSDTQYF
TRBJ2-1	.	few	TRBV7-9	TGTGCCAGCAGCTTCGGACAGACTGAGCAGTTCTTC	CASSFGQTEQFF
TRBJ2-2	TRBD1	.	TRBV7-9	TGTGCCAGCAGCTTCACAGGGGGCAACGCCGGGGAGCTGTTTTTT	CASSFTGGNAGELFF